A selection of T cell receptor beta chains follows, all from one sample in a study of beta chain features in type 1 diabetes. Profiled with immunoSEQ multiplex PCR; TCRdb holds only in-frame clones, not every one. The profile shows around 280,000 clones, over 14% of them singletons. Material for sequencing was naive CD4+ T cells from blood. Receptors were obtained from a man between 18 and 29 years old with type 1 diabetes. CDR3s include the opening cysteine and the closing phenylalanine or tryptophan. D genes are given only for firm matches. Size is stated for part of the rows, as once, few or many counts, or as a class when the clone is expanded.

abundance | j_gene | v_gene | d_gene | len | CDR3aa | CDR3nt
- | TRBJ2-7 | TRBV14 | TRBD2 | 15 | CASSPTSGSFHEQYF | TGTGCCAGCAGCCCTACTAGCGGGAGTTTCCACGAGCAGTACTTC
- | TRBJ1-1 | TRBV6-5 | - | 14 | CASWAGFGDTEAFF | TGTGCCAGTTGGGCGGGGTTTGGGGACACTGAAGCTTTCTTT
few | TRBJ2-2 | TRBV4-3 | TRBD2 | 18 | CASSQVLAGGTNTGELFF | TGCGCCAGCAGCCAGGTGCTAGCGGGGGGGACGAACACCGGGGAGCTGTTTTTT
few | TRBJ2-7 | TRBV6-6 | - | 14 | CASSGGQSSYEQYF | TGTGCCAGCAGCGGAGGACAGAGCTCCTACGAGCAGTACTTC
- | TRBJ2-7 | TRBV30 | TRBD2 | 14 | CAYGERDFSYEQYF | TGTGCTTACGGAGAGCGGGATTTCTCCTACGAGCAGTACTTC
few | TRBJ2-3 | TRBV28 | TRBD2 | 17 | CASSAARSGRVGDTQYF | TGTGCCAGCAGTGCCGCCCGTAGCGGGAGAGTCGGAGATACGCAGTATTTT
few | TRBJ1-1 | TRBV19 | TRBD1 | 14 | CASSDRGRWTEAFF | TGTGCCAGCTCGGACAGGGGGCGGTGGACTGAAGCTTTCTTT
- | TRBJ2-3 | TRBV11-2 | TRBD2 | 16 | CASRPRLAGASDTQYF | TGTGCCAGCAGGCCGAGACTAGCGGGGGCATCAGATACGCAGTATTTT
few | TRBJ2-3 | TRBV5-4 | - | 14 | CASSGTPSTDTQYF | TGTGCCAGCAGCGGGACACCTAGCACAGATACGCAGTATTTT
- | TRBJ1-2 | TRBV11-2 | - | 12 | CASSLAGDGYTF | TGTGCCAGCAGCTTGGCAGGGGATGGCTACACCTTC
- | TRBJ1-2 | TRBV10-3 | - | 12 | CAIGEQGSIYTF | TGTGCCATCGGGGAGCAGGGGAGCATCTACACCTTC
- | TRBJ2-5 | TRBV10-3 | - | 14 | CAIRSSVYQETQYF | TGTGCCATCAGATCCAGTGTGTACCAAGAGACCCAGTACTTC
- | TRBJ1-1 | TRBV4-1 | TRBD1 | 15 | CASSQRQGWGPEAFF | TGCGCCAGCAGCCAACGACAGGGCTGGGGACCTGAAGCTTTCTTT
few | TRBJ2-2 | TRBV5-1 | - | 15 | CASSSIGRNTGELFF | TGCGCCAGCAGCTCGATTGGGCGGAACACCGGGGAGCTGTTTTTT
- | TRBJ2-5 | TRBV27 | - | 12 | CASSYGSGTQYF | TGTGCCAGCAGTTACGGGTCCGGGACCCAGTACTTC
- | TRBJ2-1 | TRBV28 | - | 11 | CAIGVGAEQFF | TGTGCCATCGGAGTAGGGGCCGAGCAGTTCTTC
- | TRBJ1-2 | TRBV28 | TRBD1 | 13 | CASSLGQGRENTF | TGTGCCAGCAGTTTGGGACAGGGACGTGAGAACACCTTC
- | TRBJ2-5 | TRBV5-5 | - | 12 | CASSLTGETQYF | TGTGCCAGCAGCTTAACGGGAGAGACCCAGTACTTC
few | TRBJ1-2 | TRBV4-3 | - | 15 | CASSQGTGRATGYTF | TGCGCCAGCAGCCAAGGAACAGGGCGTGCGACCGGCTACACCTTC
few | TRBJ2-7 | TRBV7-2 | TRBD2 | 16 | CASSLSAQRGAYEQYF | TGTGCCAGCAGCTTATCCGCCCAGCGGGGGGCCTACGAGCAGTACTTC
- | TRBJ2-7 | TRBV29-1 | - | 13 | CSVSPGKRDEQYF | TGCAGCGTTTCCCCCGGGAAACGTGACGAGCAGTACTTC
few | TRBJ2-5 | TRBV9 | TRBD1 | 17 | CASSPPLKTGGLKTQYF | TGTGCCAGCAGCCCACCATTAAAGACAGGGGGGTTAAAGACCCAGTACTTC
- | TRBJ2-7 | TRBV30 | - | 13 | CAWSRHLDYEQYF | TGTGCCTGGAGTAGACATTTGGACTACGAGCAGTACTTC
- | TRBJ1-4 | TRBV7-9 | TRBD1 | 17 | CASSALQGAQTNEKLFF | TGTGCCAGCAGCGCGCTCCAGGGGGCCCAAACTAATGAAAAACTGTTTTTT
- | TRBJ1-2 | TRBV18 | TRBD1 | 18 | CASSPMDRGRLIANGYTF | TGTGCCAGCTCACCAATGGACAGGGGTCGTCTAATTGCAAATGGCTACACCTTC
- | TRBJ2-5 | TRBV7-9 | TRBD2 | 16 | CASSYPGLAGAETQYF | TGTGCCAGCAGCTATCCGGGACTAGCGGGAGCAGAGACCCAGTACTTC
few | TRBJ2-1 | TRBV19 | - | 13 | CASSTPLRNEQFF | TGTGCCAGTAGTACCCCGCTACGGAATGAGCAGTTCTTC
- | TRBJ2-2 | TRBV7-9 | TRBD1 | 15 | CASSLEDRSSGELFF | TGTGCCAGCAGCTTAGAGGACAGGAGTTCCGGGGAGCTGTTTTTT
few | TRBJ2-5 | TRBV6-5 | - | 14 | CASSLRTSQETQYF | TGTGCCAGCAGTTTAAGGACTTCCCAGGAGACCCAGTACTTC
- | TRBJ2-1 | TRBV30 | - | 14 | CARQTSGFGNEQFF | TGTGCCCGACAGACTAGTGGTTTCGGGAATGAGCAGTTCTTC
few | TRBJ2-5 | TRBV5-1 | - | 15 | CASSLGHGLAETQYF | TGCGCCAGCAGCTTGGGACACGGCCTAGCAGAGACCCAGTACTTC
few | TRBJ2-7 | TRBV19 | TRBD1 | 13 | CASSNRGQDEQYF | TGTGCCAGTAGCAACAGGGGGCAGGACGAGCAGTACTTC
- | TRBJ2-7 | TRBV2 | - | 9 | CASSEGSYF | TGTGCCAGCAGTGAAGGGAGTTACTTC
- | TRBJ2-5 | TRBV29-1 | TRBD1 | 15 | CSVVGDREGQETQYF | TGCAGCGTTGTAGGGGACAGGGAGGGACAAGAGACCCAGTACTTC
- | TRBJ2-1 | TRBV18 | TRBD2 | 15 | CASSPPGTTFYEQFF | TGTGCCAGCTCACCACCGGGGACTACTTTCTATGAGCAGTTCTTC
- | TRBJ1-2 | TRBV5-6 | TRBD1 | 12 | CASSRTGYGYTF | TGTGCCAGCAGCAGGACAGGCTATGGCTACACCTTC
few | TRBJ1-2 | TRBV5-1 | - | 17 | CASSFLSRNRVGYGYTF | TGCGCCAGCAGCTTCCTTTCCCGGAACAGGGTTGGCTATGGCTACACCTTC
- | TRBJ1-6 | TRBV4-3 | - | 17 | CASSQDIYPGQNSPLHF | TGCGCCAGCAGCCAAGATATATATCCAGGGCAGAATTCACCCCTCCACTTT
few | TRBJ2-7 | TRBV7-2 | TRBD1 | 14 | CASRKGQSSYEQYF | TGTGCCAGCAGAAAGGGACAGAGCTCCTACGAGCAGTACTTC
- | TRBJ2-6 | TRBV11-2 | - | 15 | CASSLQGSGANVLTF | TGTGCCAGCAGCTTACAGGGCTCTGGGGCCAACGTCCTGACTTTC
- | TRBJ2-1 | TRBV2 | TRBD1 | 15 | CASSELGQGKDEQFF | TGTGCCAGCAGTGAATTGGGACAGGGGAAGGATGAGCAGTTCTTC
few | TRBJ1-5 | TRBV7-2 | - | 12 | CASSLGSQPQHF | TGTGCCAGCAGCCTTGGGAGTCAGCCCCAGCATTTT
- | TRBJ2-3 | TRBV5-1 | - | 14 | CASSLGRSTDTQYF | TGCGCCAGCAGCTTAGGGAGGAGCACAGATACGCAGTATTTT
few | TRBJ1-2 | TRBV28 | - | 15 | CASSFVTGSNYGYTF | TGTGCCAGCAGTTTTGTTACAGGGAGTAACTATGGCTACACCTTC
few | TRBJ2-5 | TRBV30 | - | 17 | CAWSSGGSGEYQETQYF | TGTGCCTGGAGTTCAGGAGGGTCGGGGGAGTACCAAGAGACCCAGTACTTC
- | TRBJ2-4 | TRBV5-1 | TRBD1 | 15 | CASSFGDRSKNIQYF | TGCGCCAGCAGCTTTGGGGACAGATCCAAAAACATTCAGTACTTC
few | TRBJ2-7 | TRBV28 | - | 12 | CASSYSDYEQYF | TGTGCCAGCAGTTACTCCGATTACGAGCAGTACTTC
- | TRBJ1-1 | TRBV14 | - | 12 | CASSPILPKAFF | TGTGCCAGCAGCCCAATACTACCTAAGGCTTTCTTT
few | TRBJ2-5 | TRBV20-1 | - | 10 | CSARSETQYF | TGCAGTGCTCGGTCGGAGACCCAGTACTTC
once | TRBJ1-1 | TRBV6-4 | - | 13 | CASRPSGGTEAFF | TGTGCCAGCAGGCCCTCGGGAGGCACTGAAGCTTTCTTT
- | TRBJ2-5 | TRBV11-2 | TRBD2 | 14 | CASSLRLAGETQYF | TGTGCCAGCAGCTTACGGCTAGCGGGGGAGACCCAGTACTTC
- | TRBJ2-7 | TRBV18 | TRBD2 | 17 | CASSPPGLAGGPYEQYF | TGTGCCAGCTCACCCCCGGGACTAGCGGGGGGCCCCTACGAGCAGTACTTC
- | TRBJ2-2 | TRBV6-5 | - | 15 | CASSQWRGGTGELFF | TGTGCCAGCAGCCAATGGAGGGGAGGCACCGGGGAGCTGTTTTTT
few | TRBJ2-3 | TRBV5-1 | - | 13 | CASSLFSADTQYF | TGCGCCAGCAGCTTGTTTTCCGCAGATACGCAGTATTTT
few | TRBJ2-7 | TRBV5-1 | TRBD2 | 13 | CATRASGGYEQYF | TGCGCCACCAGGGCTAGCGGGGGCTACGAGCAGTACTTC